A selection of T cell receptor beta chains follows, all from one sample in a study of shared clonotypes between healthy human individuals. TCRdb keeps only in-frame clones here, not all; method: immunoSEQ multiplex PCR. The sample lists around 2,100,000 clones, less than 95% occurring once. Sample: naive CD8+ T cells sorted from blood. These receptors were obtained from a man younger than 30 in good health. Each CDR3 is given with its conserved first and last residue. A D gene is named only where the DNA matches it firmly. Clone size is given for some rows only: seen once, a few or many times, or a class if the clone is expanded.

v_call,j_call,d_call,clone_size,cdr3_aa,cdr3_nt
TRBV19,TRBJ2-2,TRBD2,NA,CASSIPIPSTSPNTGELFF,TGTGCCAGTAGTATTCCCATCCCCTCGACTAGCCCGAACACCGGGGAGCTGTTTTTT
TRBV10-3,TRBJ2-2,NA,NA,CAIGTEQNTGELFF,TGTGCCATCGGGACCGAACAGAACACCGGGGAGCTGTTTTTT
TRBV4-2,TRBJ2-1,NA,once,CASSLTHLSSYNEQFF,TGTGCCAGCAGCCTGACACACCTGAGCTCCTACAATGAGCAGTTCTTC
TRBV6-6,TRBJ1-5,NA,NA,CASSQNWGSDQPQHF,TGTGCCAGCAGCCAGAACTGGGGGTCCGATCAGCCCCAGCATTTT
TRBV27,TRBJ2-7,NA,NA,CASSLALGAYEQYF,TGTGCCAGCAGTTTAGCTTTGGGGGCCTACGAGCAGTACTTC
TRBV6-5,TRBJ1-5,NA,NA,CASSYYGPEQPQHF,TGTGCCAGCAGTTACTATGGACCTGAACAGCCCCAGCATTTT
TRBV4-1,TRBJ2-7,NA,NA,CASSQDEGGYEQYF,TGCGCCAGCAGCCAAGATGAGGGGGGCTACGAGCAGTACTTC
TRBV27,TRBJ1-2,NA,NA,CASSFDRKPNLWGYTF,TGTGCCAGCAGTTTCGACAGAAAGCCAAATCTCTGGGGCTACACCTTC
TRBV7-6,TRBJ2-1,TRBD1,NA,CASSPLTGEQFF,TGTGCCAGCAGCCCACTGACAGGGGAGCAGTTCTTC
TRBV6-1,TRBJ2-7,NA,NA,CATPRKEGSVEQYF,TGTGCCACCCCGAGGAAGGAGGGATCTGTCGAGCAGTACTTC
TRBV5-6,TRBJ2-3,NA,NA,CASSFIADTQYF,TGTGCCAGCAGCTTTATCGCAGATACGCAGTATTTT
TRBV30,TRBJ1-6,NA,few,CAWSDTANNSPLHF,TGTGCCTGGAGTGACACAGCTAATAATTCACCCCTCCACTTT
TRBV7-8,TRBJ2-7,TRBD1,NA,CASSSPPLGTGWEQYF,TGTGCCAGCAGCTCCCCCCCTCTAGGGACAGGGTGGGAGCAGTACTTC
TRBV9,TRBJ1-2,NA,NA,CASSEGGGGWYGYTF,TGTGCCAGCAGCGAGGGGGGAGGTGGGTGGTATGGCTACACCTTC
TRBV27,TRBJ1-1,NA,NA,CASSLDSNTEAFF,TGTGCCAGCAGTTTGGACTCGAACACTGAAGCTTTCTTT
TRBV11-2,TRBJ2-3,TRBD1,NA,CASSRQGASSTDTQYF,TGTGCCAGCAGCCGACAGGGGGCTTCTAGCACAGATACGCAGTATTTT
TRBV11-2,TRBJ2-7,NA,NA,CASSLSGAYEQYF,TGTGCCAGCAGCTTAAGTGGGGCGTACGAGCAGTACTTC
TRBV7-9,TRBJ2-3,NA,NA,CASSKDPSTDTQYF,TGTGCCAGCAGCAAAGATCCCAGCACAGATACGCAGTATTTT
TRBV5-6,TRBJ1-1,NA,NA,CASSLTGYLNTEAFF,TGTGCCAGCAGCTTAACAGGTTATCTGAACACTGAAGCTTTCTTT
TRBV7-2,TRBJ2-7,TRBD1,few,CASSLATGGEQYF,TGTGCCAGCAGCTTAGCGACAGGGGGCGAGCAGTACTTC
TRBV2,TRBJ2-1,TRBD2,once,CARRRLAGDEQFF,TGTGCCAGGAGGCGACTAGCGGGAGATGAGCAGTTCTTC
TRBV30,TRBJ1-1,TRBD1,NA,CAWKIGRTGATEAFF,TGTGCCTGGAAGATTGGACGGACAGGGGCCACTGAAGCTTTCTTT
TRBV29-1,TRBJ1-4,NA,few,CSVEELEKLFF,TGCAGCGTTGAGGAACTTGAAAAACTGTTTTTT
TRBV6-1,TRBJ1-5,TRBD1,NA,CASSEAGTGASNQPQHF,TGTGCCAGCAGTGAAGCTGGGACAGGGGCGAGCAATCAGCCCCAGCATTTT
TRBV9,TRBJ2-5,NA,NA,CASRGGEETQYF,TGTGCCAGCAGGGGGGGCGAAGAGACCCAGTACTTC
TRBV9,TRBJ1-5,TRBD1,NA,CASSVDAGGAQPQHF,TGTGCCAGCAGCGTAGATGCAGGGGGCGCACAGCCCCAGCATTTT
TRBV9,TRBJ1-1,TRBD1,NA,CASSVFDRVSDTEAFF,TGTGCCAGCAGCGTCTTTGACAGGGTTTCGGACACTGAAGCTTTCTTT
TRBV5-1,TRBJ2-7,TRBD1,NA,CASSEWTGNSYEQYF,TGCGCCAGCAGCGAATGGACAGGGAACTCCTACGAGCAGTACTTC
TRBV4-1,TRBJ1-1,NA,NA,CASSRPAMNTEAFF,TGCGCCAGCAGCCGGCCAGCGATGAACACTGAAGCTTTCTTT
TRBV4-3,TRBJ1-2,NA,NA,CASSQGETGRFGGYTF,TGCGCCAGCAGCCAAGGGGAAACAGGGAGGTTTGGTGGCTACACCTTC
TRBV5-6,TRBJ2-7,NA,NA,CASSLAPGSTYEQYF,TGTGCCAGCAGCTTGGCACCCGGGAGCACCTACGAGCAGTACTTC
TRBV30,TRBJ1-1,TRBD1,NA,CASRDRGLSDEAFF,TGTGCCTCTCGGGACAGGGGGCTTTCTGATGAAGCTTTCTTT
TRBV27,TRBJ2-7,TRBD2,NA,CASSLAGVSYEQYF,TGTGCCAGCAGCTTAGCGGGGGTTTCCTACGAGCAGTACTTC
TRBV6-1,TRBJ2-7,TRBD1,NA,CASSEEAKGAGYEQYF,TGTGCCAGCAGTGAAGAGGCTAAGGGGGCTGGATACGAGCAGTACTTC
TRBV7-6,TRBJ1-1,NA,NA,CASSLDPGLTEAFF,TGTGCCAGCAGCTTAGATCCAGGGCTTACTGAAGCTTTCTTT
TRBV12-5,TRBJ2-3,NA,NA,CASGLGFSDTQYF,TGTGCTAGTGGTTTGGGGTTCTCCGATACGCAGTATTTT
TRBV11-2,TRBJ2-7,NA,NA,CASSFLEALYEQYF,TGTGCCAGCAGCTTCCTAGAGGCCCTCTACGAGCAGTACTTC